The 10 T cell receptor beta chains listed next were all sequenced from one sample in a study of CD8 T cells in ankylosing spondylitis. TCRdb itself ran the 5' RACE reads through MiXCR, one entry per CDR3 protein. The sample lists about 240,000 distinct CDR3 sequences; around 9.2% were seen once. Sequenced sample: blood, either unsorted or a sorted T cell fraction (not recorded which). The origin of the receptors is a male donor with ankylosing spondylitis or in good health (not recorded which).

This clonotype was seen at least ten times. The chain combines TRBV6-5 with TRBJ1-5; 7 positions agree with TRBD1. The germline V gene has CDR1 MNHEY and CDR2 SVGAGI. The V segment lost 2 bases and the J segment 5 bases; nucleotides outside the gene matches: 3. The CDR3 runs 14 residues. For the CDR3, the DNA is TGTGCCAGCAGTTACCGCAGGGGGGATCAGCCCCAGCATTTT. It is translated as CASSYRRGDQPQHF.

This clonotype was seen more than once but under ten times. The rearrangement joins TRBV7-8 to TRBJ2-4, with D uncertain. Between the trimmed V and J ends, which lost 5 bases and 0 bases, there was a span of 23 bases. Germline CDR1 reads SGHVS; CDR2 reads FQNEAQ. The CDR3 consists of 19 residues. CDR3 protein: CASSPGRALVGLAKNIQYF. The CDR3 DNA reads TGTGCCAGCAGCCCTGGTCGGGCACTGGTGGGATTAGCCAAAAACATTCAGTACTTC.

This clonotype was seen many times. V usage is TRBV19 and J usage is TRBJ1-5, with D possibly TRBD1 on 6 matching bases. CDR3 length: 15 residues. Germline V gene lookup returns CDR1 LNHDA and CDR2 SQIVND (reference sequence). The V gene lost 5 bases and the J gene lost 2 bases, with 13 bases spanning the gap. The CDR3 spells CASSQEGGGNQPQHF. The DNA for the CDR3 is TGTGCCAGTAGTCAGGAGGGGGGTGGCAATCAGCCCCAGCATTTT.

This clonotype was detected ten times or more. The chain uses TRBV7-9 and TRBJ1-1; D is perhaps TRBD1 (6 bases). The germline V gene has CDR1 SEHNR and CDR2 FQNEAQ (reference sequence). The CDR3 length is 14 residues. V was clipped by 3 bases and J by 1 base, with 9 bases between them. The CDR3 bases are TGTGCCAGCAGCTTCGGGGGCAGGAACACTGAAGCTTTCTTT. Protein sequence: CASSFGGRNTEAFF.

The sample holds many counts of this clonotype. The rearrangement uses TRBV29-1 and TRBJ2-7, with TRBD2 identical over 11 bases. Trimming cost V 7 bases and J 3 bases; bases outside gene matches: 11. The CDR3 is 15 amino acids. Germline V gene data show CDR1 as SQVTM and CDR2 as ANQGSEA. CDR3: CSASQVLAGGYEQYF. The DNA of the CDR3 is TGCAGCGCCTCCCAGGTGCTAGCGGGGGGCTACGAGCAGTACTTC.

This clonotype was detected a few times. This sequence joins TRBV7-2 and TRBJ2-7, with a tentative D call TRBD2 (5 bases). CDR3 length equals 15 residues. Germline lookup yields CDR1 SGHTA and CDR2 FQGNSA. V gave up 5 bases and J gave up 4 bases, with 18 bases separating them. CDR3 nucleotides: TGTGCCAGCAGCCCGAGACGGGGAAGGAAATACGAGCAGTACTTC. Its protein product is CASSPRRGRKYEQYF.

CDR3 protein: CASSDSAHSPLHF. DNA of the CDR3: TGTGCCAGCTCGGACAGTGCCCATTCACCCCTCCACTTT. This chain uses TRBV7-2 with TRBJ1-6, with a weak D call TRBD1 (6 bases). Germline V gene data show CDR1 as SGHTA and CDR2 as FQGNSA. The CDR3 length is 13 residues. Trimming left V 8 bases short and J 8 bases short, with 13 bases between.

Many counts were recorded for this clonotype. CDR3 sequence: CASRSGTGPEDGYTF. The CDR3 DNA reads TGCGCCAGCAGAAGCGGTACGGGCCCAGAGGATGGCTACACCTTC. This chain joins TRBV5-1 and TRBJ1-2; D is unclear. The CDR3 length is 15 residues. Germline V CDR1 and CDR2: SGHRS, YFSETQ. V was cut by 5 bases and J by 6 bases, with 20 bases left in between.

This clonotype was seen many times. The rearrangement links TRBV10-2 to TRBJ1-6; D is unclear. The CDR3 length is 15 residues. The ends were cut back, 2 bases at V and 3 bases at J, with 8 bases in the middle. Germline-derived CDR1 and CDR2 are WSHSY and SAAADI. CDR3 sequence (DNA): TGCGCCAGCAGTGAGGCCCTTCTCTATAATTCACCCCTCCACTTT. Its protein is CASSEALLYNSPLHF.

This clonotype was seen more than once but under ten times. This sequence joins TRBV4-3 and TRBJ1-1, with 7 bases aligning to TRBD1. The CDR3 loop spans 15 amino acids. Per the germline V gene, CDR1 is LGHNA and CDR2 is YSLEER. Trimming cost V 0 bases and J 6 bases; bases outside gene matches: 7. The CDR3 nucleotides read TGCGCCAGCAGCCAAGAGGCAGGGGGGCTCCCTGAAGCTTTCTTT. Its protein product is CASSQEAGGLPEAFF.